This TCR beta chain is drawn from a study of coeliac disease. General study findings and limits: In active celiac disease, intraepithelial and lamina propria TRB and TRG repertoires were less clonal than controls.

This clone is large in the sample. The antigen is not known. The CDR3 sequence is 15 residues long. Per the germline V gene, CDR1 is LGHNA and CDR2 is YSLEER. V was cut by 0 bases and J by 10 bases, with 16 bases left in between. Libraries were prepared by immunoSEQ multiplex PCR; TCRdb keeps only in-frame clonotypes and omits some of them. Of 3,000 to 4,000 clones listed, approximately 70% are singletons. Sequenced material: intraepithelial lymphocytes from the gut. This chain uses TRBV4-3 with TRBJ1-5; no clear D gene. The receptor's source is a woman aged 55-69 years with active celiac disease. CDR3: CASSQEMRSRNPQHF. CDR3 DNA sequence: TGCGCCAGCAGCCAAGAAATGAGATCTCGCAACCCCCAGCATTTT.